A single sample is the source of the 9 T cell receptor beta chains below, sequenced in a study of shared clonotypes between healthy human individuals. Produced via immunoSEQ multiplex PCR; TCRdb's table is partial and in-frame only. The sample yields about 2 million clones, roughly 94% seen once. The sample was naive CD4+ T cells sorted from blood. Indicated subset: CD45RA+ positively selected. Receptors originate from a man aged 18 to 29 in good health.

The count of this clone is one. This sequence joins TRBV27 and TRBJ2-7; D uncertain. The germline V and J ends were trimmed by 11 bases and 5 bases, with 16 bases remaining between them. CDR3 length: 12 amino acids. The germline V gene has CDR1 MNHEY and CDR2 SMNVEV (reference sequence). The CDR3 nucleotides read TGTGCCTGCAAGGCGATATCCGACGAGCAGTACTTC. Translated, it gives CACKAISDEQYF.

Of note for this clone: This CDR3 is also generated by other DNA sequences in the sample. V is TRBV5-1 and J is TRBJ2-1; D uncertain. This CDR3 region has 16 residues. V was pared by 0 bases and J by 0 bases, with 10 bases between. Looked up from germline, CDR1 is SGHRS and CDR2 is YFSETQ. The CDR3 reads CASSLGPGSSYNEQFF. In DNA, the CDR3 is TGCGCCAGCAGCTTGGGACCCGGAAGCTCCTACAATGAGCAGTTCTTC.

The genes are TRBV6-5 and TRBJ1-2; maybe TRBD1 (5 bases). CDR1 is MNHEY and CDR2 is SVGAGI in the germline V gene. Trimming pared 2 bases from V and 6 bases from J, leaving 10 bases between. This CDR3 is 13 amino acids long. CDR3 loop: CASSYGGTDGYTF. In DNA, the CDR3 is TGTGCCAGCAGTTACGGGGGGACGGATGGCTACACCTTC.

The chain is built from TRBV27 and TRBJ1-5, with D unclear. CDR3 length: 14 amino acids. Germline values: CDR1 MNHEY, CDR2 SMNVEV (reference sequence). Deletions cut 2 bases from V and 6 bases from J, with 11 bases between. CDR3 coding DNA: TGTGCCAGCAGTTTAAAGGTTGACCTTCAGCCCCAGCATTTT. This translates into CASSLKVDLQPQHF.

This chain connects TRBV27 to TRBJ1-5; perhaps TRBD1 as D (6 bases). The CDR3 totals 14 residues. With 5 bases removed from V and 6 bases from J, the gap between germline ends came to 14 bases. Looked up from germline, CDR1 is MNHEY and CDR2 is SMNVEV (reference sequence). The CDR3 sequence is CASSRDIWGQPQHF. CDR3 in DNA: TGTGCCAGCAGTCGGGACATTTGGGGTCAGCCCCAGCATTTT.

The rearrangement uses TRBV6-5 and TRBJ1-2; 9 bases agree with TRBD1. Germline loops: CDR1 MNHEY, CDR2 SVGAGI. The ends lost 6 bases at V and 7 bases at J; junction bases unmatched: 9. CDR3 length: 14 residues. The CDR3 DNA reads as TGTGCCAGCAGCAGGACAGGGGATGGAGGTGGCTACACCTTC. This gives the protein CASSRTGDGGGYTF.

This chain's CDR3 is CASSLWDGRGVDTQYF. In DNA, the CDR3 is TGTGCCAGCAGCCTATGGGACGGCCGGGGGGTAGATACGCAGTATTTT. V is TRBV11-2 and J is TRBJ2-3; 7 nucleotides align to TRBD2. The V gene's germline CDR1 is SGHAT and CDR2 FQNNGV. This CDR3 region has 16 residues. V was pared by 5 bases and J by 5 bases, with 13 bases of the junction left unmatched. Complete variable domain (other parts from reference TRBV11-2 and TRBJ2-3): EAGVAQSPRYKIIEKRQSVAFWCNPISGHATLYWYQQILGQGPKLLIQFQNNGVVDDSQLPKDRFSAERLKGVDSTLKIQPAKLEDSAVYLCASSLWDGRGVDTQYFGPGTRLTVL.

The chain has TRBV18 and TRBJ2-5; D is possibly TRBD1 (5 bases). This CDR3 is built from 14 residues. V dropped 5 bases and J dropped 0 bases, with 10 bases sitting between them. From germline, CDR1 is KGHSH and CDR2 LQKENI. CDR3 region: CASSADRNQETQYF. The CDR3 coding sequence is TGTGCCAGCTCAGCTGACAGAAACCAAGAGACCCAGTACTTC.

The chain carries TRBV6-1 and TRBJ1-5; weak D call: TRBD1 (6 bases). The V and J ends lost 9 bases and 0 bases respectively, with 12 bases between them. This CDR3 is 14 amino acids long. Germline V lookup: CDR1 MNHNS, CDR2 SASEGT. The CDR3 bases are TGTGCCAGTTCAGGGGAGAATAGCAATCAGCCCCAGCATTTT. Protein: CASSGENSNQPQHF.